This note documents a single TCR beta chain sequence. This record belongs to a study of T cells after posttransplantation cyclophosphamide. Data came from immunoSEQ multiplex PCR; TCRdb stores just in-frame clones and leaves some out. Found here are roughly 20,000 clones, 87% of them singletons; the top ten hold about 6.7%. The ends were cut back, 1 base at V and 0 bases at J, with 18 bases in the middle. Germline V gives CDR1 SEHNR, CDR2 FQNEAQ (reference sequence). This CDR3 comprises 18 residues. Treatment was busulfan-fludarabine conditioning, a marrow graft, and cyclophosphamide on days +3 and +4.

The chain couples TRBV7-9 to TRBJ1-1, with D possibly matching TRBD1 (5 bases). The clonotype originates from a female patient between 40 and 55 years old who received an allogeneic stem cell transplant from a related donor, was CMV-positive, and had no GVHD. The graft donor may be the source of some T cells. Sequencing was performed on PBMCs, taken after allogeneic stem cell transplant with posttransplant cyclophosphamide. The CDR3 DNA sequence: TGTGCCAGCAGCTTAGGGAGTCTTCAGGGTTTGATGAACACTGAAGCTTTCTTT. Its protein is CASSLGSLQGLMNTEAFF.